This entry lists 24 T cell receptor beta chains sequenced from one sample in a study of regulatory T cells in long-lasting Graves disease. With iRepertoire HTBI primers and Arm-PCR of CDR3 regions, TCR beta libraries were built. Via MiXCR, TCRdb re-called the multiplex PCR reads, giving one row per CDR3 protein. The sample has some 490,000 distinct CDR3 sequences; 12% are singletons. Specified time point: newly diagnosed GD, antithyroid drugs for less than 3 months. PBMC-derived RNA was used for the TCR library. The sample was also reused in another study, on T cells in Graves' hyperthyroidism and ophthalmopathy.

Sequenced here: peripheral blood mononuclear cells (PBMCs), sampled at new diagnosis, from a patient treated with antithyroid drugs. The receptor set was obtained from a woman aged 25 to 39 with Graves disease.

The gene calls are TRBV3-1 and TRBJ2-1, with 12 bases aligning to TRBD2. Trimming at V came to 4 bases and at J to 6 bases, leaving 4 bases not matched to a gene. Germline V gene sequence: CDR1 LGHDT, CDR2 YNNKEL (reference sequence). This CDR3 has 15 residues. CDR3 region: CASSPLAGGSNEQFF. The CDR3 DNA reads TGTGCCAGCAGCCCCCTAGCGGGAGGGTCCAATGAGCAGTTCTTC.

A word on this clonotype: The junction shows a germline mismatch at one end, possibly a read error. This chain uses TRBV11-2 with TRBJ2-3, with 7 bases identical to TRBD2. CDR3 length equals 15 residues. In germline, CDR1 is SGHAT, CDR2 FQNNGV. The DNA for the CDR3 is TGTGCCAGCAGCGGGACTACAACTACCACAGAGACGCAGTATTTT. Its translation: CASSGTTTTTETQYF.

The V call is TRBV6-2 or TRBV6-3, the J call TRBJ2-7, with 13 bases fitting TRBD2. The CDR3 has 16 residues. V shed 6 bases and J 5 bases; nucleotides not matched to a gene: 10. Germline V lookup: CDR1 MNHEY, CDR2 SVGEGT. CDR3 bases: TGTGCCAGCAGCCCTACGCCGACTAGCGGGAGGAACGAGCAGTACTTC. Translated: CASSPTPTSGRNEQYF.

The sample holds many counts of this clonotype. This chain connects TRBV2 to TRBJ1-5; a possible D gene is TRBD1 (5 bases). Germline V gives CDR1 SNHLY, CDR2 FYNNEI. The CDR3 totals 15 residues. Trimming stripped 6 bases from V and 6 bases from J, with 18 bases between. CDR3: CASSPGRVTPQPQHF. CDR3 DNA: TGTGCCAGCAGCCCCGGCAGGGTTACCCCTCAGCCCCAGCATTTT.

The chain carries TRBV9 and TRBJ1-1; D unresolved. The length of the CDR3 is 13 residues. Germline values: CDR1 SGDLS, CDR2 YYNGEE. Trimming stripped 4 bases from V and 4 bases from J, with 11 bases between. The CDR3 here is CASSSMDFTEAFF. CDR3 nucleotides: TGTGCCAGCAGCTCCATGGATTTCACTGAAGCTTTCTTT.

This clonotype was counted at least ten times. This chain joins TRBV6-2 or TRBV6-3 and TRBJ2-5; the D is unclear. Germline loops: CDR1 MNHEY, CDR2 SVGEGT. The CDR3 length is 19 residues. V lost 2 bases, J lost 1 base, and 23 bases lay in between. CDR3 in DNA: TGTGCCAGCAGTTACCGTGCTCTACAAGGGTCACTGGGCCAAGAGACCCAGTACTTC. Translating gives CASSYRALQGSLGQETQYF.

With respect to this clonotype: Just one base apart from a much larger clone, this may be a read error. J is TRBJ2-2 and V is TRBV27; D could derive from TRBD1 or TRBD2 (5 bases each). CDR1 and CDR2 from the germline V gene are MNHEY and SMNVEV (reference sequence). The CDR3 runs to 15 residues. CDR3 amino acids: CASNLSGTITGELFF. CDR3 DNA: TGTGCCAGCAATTTATCTGGGACCATCACCGGGGAGCTGTTTTTT.

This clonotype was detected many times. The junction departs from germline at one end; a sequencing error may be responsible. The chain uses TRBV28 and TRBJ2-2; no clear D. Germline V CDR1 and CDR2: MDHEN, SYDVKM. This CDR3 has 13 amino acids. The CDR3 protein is CASNLGITGELFF. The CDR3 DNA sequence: TGTGCCAGCAATTTAGGGATCACCGGGGAGCTGTTTTTT.

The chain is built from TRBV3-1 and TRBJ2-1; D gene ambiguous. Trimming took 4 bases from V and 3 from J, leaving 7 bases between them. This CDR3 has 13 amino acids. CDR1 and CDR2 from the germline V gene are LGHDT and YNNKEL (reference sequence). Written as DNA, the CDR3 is TGTGCCAGCAGCCGTCGCCTCTACAATGAGCAGTTCTTC. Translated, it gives CASSRRLYNEQFF.

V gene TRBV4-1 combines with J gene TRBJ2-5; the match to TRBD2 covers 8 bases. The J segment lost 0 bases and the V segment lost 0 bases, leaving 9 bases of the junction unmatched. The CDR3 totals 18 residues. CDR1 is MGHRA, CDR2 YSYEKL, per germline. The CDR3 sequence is CASSQDLFQRGYQETQYF. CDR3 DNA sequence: TGCGCCAGCAGCCAAGATCTTTTCCAGCGGGGGTACCAAGAGACCCAGTACTTC.

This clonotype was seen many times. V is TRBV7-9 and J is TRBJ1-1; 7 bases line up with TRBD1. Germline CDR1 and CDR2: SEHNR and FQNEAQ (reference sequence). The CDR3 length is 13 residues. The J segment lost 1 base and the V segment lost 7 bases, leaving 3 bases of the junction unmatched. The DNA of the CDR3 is TGTGCCAGCATCAGGACAGGGAACACTGAAGCTTTCTTT. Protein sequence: CASIRTGNTEAFF.

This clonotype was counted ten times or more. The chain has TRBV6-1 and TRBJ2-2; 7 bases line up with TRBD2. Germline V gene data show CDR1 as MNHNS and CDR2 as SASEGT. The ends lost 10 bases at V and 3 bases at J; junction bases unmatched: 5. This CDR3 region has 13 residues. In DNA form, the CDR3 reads TGTGCCAAGGGAGGGCTACACACCGGGGAGCTGTTTTTT. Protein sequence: CAKGGLHTGELFF.

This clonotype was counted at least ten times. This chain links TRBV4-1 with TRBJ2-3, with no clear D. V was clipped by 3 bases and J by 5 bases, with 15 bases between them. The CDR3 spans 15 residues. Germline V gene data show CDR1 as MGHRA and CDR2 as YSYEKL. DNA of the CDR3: TGCGCCAGCAGCCATCCCGCTCCCCCGGGAGATACGCAGTATTTT. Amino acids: CASSHPAPPGDTQYF.

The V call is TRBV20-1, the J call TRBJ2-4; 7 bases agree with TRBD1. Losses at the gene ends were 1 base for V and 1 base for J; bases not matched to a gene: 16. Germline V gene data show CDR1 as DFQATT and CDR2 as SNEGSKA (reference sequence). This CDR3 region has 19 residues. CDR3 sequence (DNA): TGCAGTGCTAGAGGGTATTTGAGGGGGCGCTTAATGGCCAAAAACATTCAGTACTTC. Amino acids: CSARGYLRGRLMAKNIQYF.

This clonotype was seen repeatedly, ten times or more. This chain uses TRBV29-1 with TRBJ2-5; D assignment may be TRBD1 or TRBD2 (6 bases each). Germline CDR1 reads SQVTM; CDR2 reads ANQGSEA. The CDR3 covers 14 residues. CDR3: CSSDTGALSETQYF. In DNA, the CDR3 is TGCAGTTCTGACACGGGGGCGCTTTCGGAGACCCAGTACTTC.

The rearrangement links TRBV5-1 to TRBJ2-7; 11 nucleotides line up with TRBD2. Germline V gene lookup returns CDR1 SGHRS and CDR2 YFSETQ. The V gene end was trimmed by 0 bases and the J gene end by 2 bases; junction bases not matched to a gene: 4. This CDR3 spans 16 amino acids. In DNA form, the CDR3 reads TGCGCCAGCAGCTTGGATCTAGCGGGAGGTACCTACGAGCAGTACTTC. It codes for CASSLDLAGGTYEQYF.

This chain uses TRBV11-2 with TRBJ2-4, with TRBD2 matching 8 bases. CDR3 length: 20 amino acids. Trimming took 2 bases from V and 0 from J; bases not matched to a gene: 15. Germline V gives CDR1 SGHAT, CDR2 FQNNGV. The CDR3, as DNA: TGTGCCAGCAGCTTATCCCCCAGGGTAGCGGGGCCGATAGCCAAAAACATTCAGTACTTC. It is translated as CASSLSPRVAGPIAKNIQYF.

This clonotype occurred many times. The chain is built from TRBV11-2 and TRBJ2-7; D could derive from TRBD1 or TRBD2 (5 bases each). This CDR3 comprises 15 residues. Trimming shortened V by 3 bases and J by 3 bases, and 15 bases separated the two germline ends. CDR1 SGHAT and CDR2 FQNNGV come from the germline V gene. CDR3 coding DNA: TGTGCCAGCAGCTTTACCGGGACGAGAAACTACGAGCAGTACTTC. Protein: CASSFTGTRNYEQYF.

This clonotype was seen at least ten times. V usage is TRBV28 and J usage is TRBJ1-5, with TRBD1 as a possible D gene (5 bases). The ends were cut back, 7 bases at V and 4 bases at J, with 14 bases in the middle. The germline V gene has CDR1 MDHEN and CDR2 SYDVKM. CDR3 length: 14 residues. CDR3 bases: TGTGCCAGCACGCCCCGGGACCCTAATCAGCCCCAGCATTTT. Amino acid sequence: CASTPRDPNQPQHF. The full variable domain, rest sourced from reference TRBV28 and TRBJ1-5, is DVKVTQSSRYLVKRTGEKVFLECVQDMDHENMFWYRQDPGLGLRLIYFSYDVKMKEKGDIPEGYSVSREKKERFSLILESASTNQTSMYLCASTPRDPNQPQHFGDGTRLSIL.

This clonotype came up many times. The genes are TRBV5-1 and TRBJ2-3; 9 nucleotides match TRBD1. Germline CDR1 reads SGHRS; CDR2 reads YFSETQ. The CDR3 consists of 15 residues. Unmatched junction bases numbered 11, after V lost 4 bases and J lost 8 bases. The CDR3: CASSPRTGEGGTQYF. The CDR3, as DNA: TGCGCCAGCAGCCCTCGGACAGGGGAGGGGGGTACGCAGTATTTT.

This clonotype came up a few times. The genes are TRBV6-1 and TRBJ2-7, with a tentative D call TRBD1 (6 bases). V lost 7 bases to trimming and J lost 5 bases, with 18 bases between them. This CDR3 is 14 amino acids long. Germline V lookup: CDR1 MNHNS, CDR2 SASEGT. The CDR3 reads CASNPTGPADEQYF. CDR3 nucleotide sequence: TGTGCCAGCAATCCGACAGGACCAGCCGACGAGCAGTACTTC.

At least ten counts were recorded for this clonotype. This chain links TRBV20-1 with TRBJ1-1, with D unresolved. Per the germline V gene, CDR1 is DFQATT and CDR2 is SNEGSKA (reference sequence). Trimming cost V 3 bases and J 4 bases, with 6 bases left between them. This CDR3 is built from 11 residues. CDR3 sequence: CSASRVTEAFF. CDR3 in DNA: TGCAGTGCTAGTCGAGTCACTGAAGCTTTCTTT.

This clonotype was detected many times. The CDR3 nucleotides read TGTGCCAGCAGGCCCGGGACAGGGGTCACTGGGGCCAACGTCCTGACTTTC. Encoded protein: CASRPGTGVTGANVLTF. The rearrangement uses TRBV6-1 and TRBJ2-6; TRBD1 matches 10 bases. Per the germline V gene, CDR1 is MNHNS and CDR2 is SASEGT. This CDR3 contains 17 residues. J lost 2 bases, V lost 6 bases, and 7 bases had no gene match.

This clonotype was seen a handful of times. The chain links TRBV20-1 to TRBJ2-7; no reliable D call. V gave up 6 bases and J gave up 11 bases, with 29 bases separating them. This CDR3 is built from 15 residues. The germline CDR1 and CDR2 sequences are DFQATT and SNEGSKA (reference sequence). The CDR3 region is CSATKARTGSVKEYF. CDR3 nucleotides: TGCAGTGCCACTAAGGCTCGCACCGGAAGCGTGAAGGAGTACTTC.